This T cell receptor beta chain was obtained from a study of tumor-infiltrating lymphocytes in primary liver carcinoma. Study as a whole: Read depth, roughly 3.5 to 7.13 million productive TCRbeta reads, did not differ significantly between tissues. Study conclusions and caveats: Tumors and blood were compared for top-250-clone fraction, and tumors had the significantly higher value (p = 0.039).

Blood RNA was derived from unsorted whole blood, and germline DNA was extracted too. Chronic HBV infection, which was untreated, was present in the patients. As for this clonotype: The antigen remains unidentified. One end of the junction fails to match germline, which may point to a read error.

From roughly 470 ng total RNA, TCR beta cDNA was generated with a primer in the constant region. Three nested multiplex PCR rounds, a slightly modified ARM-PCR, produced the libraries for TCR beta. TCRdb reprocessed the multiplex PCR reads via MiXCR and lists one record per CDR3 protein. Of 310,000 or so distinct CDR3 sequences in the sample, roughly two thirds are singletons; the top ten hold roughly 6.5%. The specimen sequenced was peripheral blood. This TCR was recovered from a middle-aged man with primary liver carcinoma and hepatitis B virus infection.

CDR3 sequence: CAGSYTGSGNEQFF. The CDR3, as DNA: TGTGCCGGCAGTTATACCGGGTCAGGCAATGAGCAGTTCTTC. The chain has TRBV6-6 and TRBJ2-1; no clear D gene. The CDR3 loop spans 14 amino acids. CDR1 and CDR2 (germline): MNHNY, SVGAGI (reference sequence).